The 5 T cell receptor beta chains given below trace back to one sample, sequenced in a study of cytomegalovirus exposure and HLA in healthy donors (dated 2017 in TCRdb). The library was produced with the immunoSEQ multiplex PCR assay. A mixture of 60 forward primers for TCR Vbeta segments and 13 reverse primers for TCR Jbeta segments was used in the multiplex PCR. Entries here come from immuneACCESS through TCRdb and include only in-frame sequences with V and J called. Some clones fail to appear in such tables; in the studies checked, an unresolved V gene covers under half of the shortfall, and the cause of the remainder is unknown. The sample contains more than 200,000 clones, about 83% of them found a single time. About 1.2% of the sample goes to the ten largest clones. The source material was PBMCs. The receptors stem from a human donor in good health.

J is TRBJ2-7 and V is TRBV27; D gene unclear. The CDR3 consists of 13 residues. CDR1 and CDR2 (germline): MNHEY, SMNVEV (reference sequence). The V gene lost 0 bases and the J gene lost 3 bases, with 6 bases spanning the gap. For the CDR3, the DNA is TGTGCCAGCAGTTTATCTGGCGGCTACGAGCAGTACTTC. Amino acid sequence: CASSLSGGYEQYF.

The chain links TRBV10-3 to TRBJ2-5; D is perhaps TRBD2 (5 bases). The germline gives CDR1 ENHRY, CDR2 SYGVKD. The CDR3 is 15 residues long. Trimming left V 3 bases short and J 3 bases short, with 14 bases between. The CDR3 sequence is CAISDTGIQEETQYF. CDR3 coding DNA: TGTGCCATCAGTGACACGGGAATTCAGGAAGAGACCCAGTACTTC.

The rearrangement links TRBV9 to TRBJ2-2; maybe TRBD1 (6 bases). The V gene's germline CDR1 is SGDLS and CDR2 YYNGEE. V dropped 6 bases and J dropped 1 base, with 13 bases sitting between them. This CDR3 is 15 amino acids long. The CDR3 loop is CASNQDRLNTGELFF. CDR3 nucleotides: TGTGCCAGCAACCAGGACAGACTGAACACCGGGGAGCTGTTTTTT.

The gene calls are TRBV10-3 and TRBJ1-2, with TRBD1 matching 11 bases. CDR3 length: 13 residues. Looked up from germline, CDR1 is ENHRY and CDR2 is SYGVKD. V lost 4 bases, J lost 8 bases, and 3 bases stayed unmatched. CDR3 in amino acids: CAISGTGGGGYTF. The CDR3 region has the DNA TGTGCCATCAGTGGGACAGGGGGCGGCGGCTACACCTTC.

The chain carries TRBV5-6 and TRBJ2-7; 8 bases are a match to TRBD2. V lost 4 bases to trimming and J lost 2 bases; unmatched junction nucleotides: 8. From germline, CDR1 is SGHDT and CDR2 YYEEEE. The CDR3 loop spans 15 amino acids. The CDR3 spells CASSPTAGRAYEQYF. CDR3 DNA: TGTGCCAGCAGCCCGACCGCCGGGAGGGCCTACGAGCAGTACTTC.